This TCR beta chain was sequenced during a study of T cell repertoires in aging, cancer and after chemotherapy. Study-wide context: Six age groups, ranging from 30 or younger to 70 or older, included the donors. The full dataset contained 8.5 million to 10 million TCR reads.

A mixed TRB-A/B primer pool amplified rearranged TRB by multiplex touch-down PCR. Using its own MiXCR run on the multiplex PCR reads, TCRdb lists one record per CDR3 protein. The sample lists some 6,000 distinct CDR3 sequences; roughly a quarter were seen once. Amplification of TCR beta used genomic DNA extracted from peripheral blood. The germline V and J ends were trimmed by 3 bases and 0 bases, with 7 bases remaining between them. The germline CDR1 and CDR2 sequences are DFQATT and SNEGSKA (reference sequence). This CDR3 is built from 13 residues. This clonotype is categorized as medium-sized. Its antigen is as yet unknown. Study-level points and caveats: Age-matched healthy donors had significantly more diverse, less clonal blood TCR repertoires than untreated cancer patients. In cancer patients, declining TCR diversity with age involved lost richness and lost evenness.

This receptor was taken from a human donor in good health. Sequenced material: blood. This rearrangement joins TRBV20-1 to TRBJ2-3; D gene unclear. The CDR3 loop reads CSASPPSTDTQYF. The CDR3 DNA reads as TGCAGTGCTAGTCCCCCGAGCACAGATACGCAGTATTTT.